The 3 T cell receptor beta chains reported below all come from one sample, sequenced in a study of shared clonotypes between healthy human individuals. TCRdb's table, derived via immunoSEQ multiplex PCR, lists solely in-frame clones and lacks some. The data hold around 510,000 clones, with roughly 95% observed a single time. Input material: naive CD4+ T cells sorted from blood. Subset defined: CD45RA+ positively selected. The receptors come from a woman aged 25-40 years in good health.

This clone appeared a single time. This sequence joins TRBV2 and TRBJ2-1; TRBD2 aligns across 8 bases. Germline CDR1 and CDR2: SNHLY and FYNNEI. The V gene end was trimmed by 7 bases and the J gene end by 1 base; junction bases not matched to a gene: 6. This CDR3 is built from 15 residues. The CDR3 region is CASTREGGSYNEQFF. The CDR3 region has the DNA TGTGCCAGCACCCGGGAGGGAGGGTCCTACAATGAGCAGTTCTTC.

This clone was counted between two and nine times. The CDR3 nucleotides read TGTGCCAGTATGGGGTGTAGCAATCAGCCCCAGCATTTT. Encoded protein: CASMGCSNQPQHF. The chain has TRBV19 and TRBJ1-5; D is ambiguous. The V gene's germline CDR1 is LNHDA and CDR2 SQIVND (reference sequence). This CDR3 is built from 13 residues. Trimming removed 7 bases at V and 0 bases at J, with 7 bases between. Full variable domain (missing parts from reference TRBV19 and TRBJ1-5): DGGITQSPKYLFRKEGQNVTLSCEQNLNHDAMYWYRQDPGQGLRLIYYSQIVNDFQKGDIAEGYSVSREKKESFPLTVTSAQKNPTAFYLCASMGCSNQPQHFGDGTRLSIL.

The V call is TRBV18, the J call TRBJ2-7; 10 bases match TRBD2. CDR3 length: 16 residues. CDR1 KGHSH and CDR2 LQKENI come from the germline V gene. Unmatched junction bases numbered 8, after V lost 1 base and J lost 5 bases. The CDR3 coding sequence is TGTGCCAGCTCACCACTTTCTGGGACTAGCGAGGACGAGCAGTACTTC. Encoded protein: CASSPLSGTSEDEQYF.